Sequencing of this T cell receptor (beta chain) was carried out in a study of cytomegalovirus exposure and HLA in healthy donors. Study findings and constraints: Across donors, sequencing depth was assumed by presence/absence analyses to be roughly uniform.

It was with 60 Vbeta and 13 Jbeta primers that the PCR ran. Using immunoSEQ multiplex PCR, the repertoire was profiled, and TCRdb retains in-frame clones only, with some absent. This table holds 130,000 or so clones, about 75% found once. Details on this clone: Its antigen remains unidentified.

In germline, CDR1 is SGHTA, CDR2 FQGTGA. The ends lost 1 base at V and 6 bases at J; junction bases unmatched: 5. CDR3 length: 15 residues. The specimen was PBMCs. The source is a man aged 40-55 years in good health and CMV-seronegative. This sequence joins TRBV7-3 and TRBJ2-1; 8 bases are shared with TRBD2. CDR3 sequence (DNA): TGTGCCAGCAGCTTAATTCGGGGGGGCCCCAATGAGCAGTTCTTC. It is translated as CASSLIRGGPNEQFF.